Detailed here is one TCR beta chain. Germline assignment: CDR1 MNHNY and CDR2 SVGAGI (reference sequence). The CDR3 loop spans 14 amino acids. With 10 bases removed from V and 6 bases from J, the gap between germline ends came to 21 bases. The data derive from a study of T cell changes during pregnancy in multiple sclerosis. The data were produced by immunoSEQ multiplex PCR, yet TCRdb's version contains in-frame clones alone and is incomplete. Here the sample spans about 51,000 clones, roughly 92% being singletons. This TCR derives from a female donor with multiple sclerosis, enrolled in a pregnancy study. The material was CD4+ T cells from peripheral blood mononuclear cells, obtained in the third trimester of pregnancy. The chain links TRBV6-6 to TRBJ1-1; maybe TRBD1 (6 bases). The CDR3 bases are TGTGCCACCAAACTGTTGGACAGAGCTTCTGAAGCTTTCTTT. Translated, it gives CATKLLDRASEAFF.